The entry that follows covers one T cell receptor (beta chain) sequence. Its antigen is still unknown. No quality values exist for individual bases; no much larger clone is one base distant. The data derive from a study of blood T cells in healthy people across ages (dated by TCRdb to between 2014 and 2017). A note on the overall study: Template switching captured roughly one uniquely barcoded TCR beta cDNA molecule per two T cells in model experiments. Using deep sequencing normalized with unique cDNA molecular identifiers, the study measured how TCR beta repertoire diversity changes with age. The donors were split into four age groups: young (average around 16 years), middle-aged (more than 35), aged (about 62) and long-lived (approximately 80). To avoid experimental bias, donors of different ages were randomly spread across the sequencing lanes. For two donors (one aged 18 to 30 and one aged 80 or older), the study analyzed two additional independent replicas of 1 million unique cDNA reads from the same blood draw. The research as a whole found: Donor CMV infection status was unknown, potentially confounding age-related changes in expanded clonotypes. Since profiling was done on bulk unsorted PBMCs, naive and antigen-experienced compartments could not be conclusively compared. Total diversity estimates from one million sequenced T cells were considered lower bounds and underestimates. There was a strong correlation between observed TCR beta diversity and the percentage of naive T cells measured by flow cytometry. As age increased, observed TCR beta diversity per million T cells dropped in a roughly linear way, and a significant reduction was already evident by age 40. Compared with the aged group, the long-lived group had more naive CD4+ T cells, fewer expanded clones and increased TCR diversity, a pattern suggesting age selection.

The roughly 39 donors, aged 6 to 90 years, were systemically healthy Caucasian individuals from Russia. Each donor gave ten milliliters of peripheral blood, collected into EDTA-treated Vacutainer tubes. Ficoll-Paque density-gradient centrifugation was used to isolate PBMCs, with at least 6 million obtained per sample. Trizol reagent was used to extract total RNA from PBMCs, with at least 6 micrograms per sample. Naive CD45RAhigh/CD27high T cell percentages were measured by flow cytometry on a PBMC aliquot from every donor. V loses 1 base, J loses 1 base, and the germline ends lie 10 bases apart. For CDR1 and CDR2, the germline V gene lists SGHVS and FNYEAQ. The CDR3 has 15 amino acids, counting the end cysteine and phenylalanine. Only the CDR3 DNA is retained, 45 bases long and in frame from the first base. Receptors were amplified or captured by 5' RACE. Sequencing took place on an Illumina HiSeq 2500. A second PCR of roughly 6 to 11 cycles was run with a J-beta primer mix and a sample-barcoded 5' primer. A unique molecular identifier was introduced onto each TCR beta cDNA molecule by a template-switch 5' adaptor carrying 12 random nucleotides. Each sample yielded at least 3 million CDR3-containing paired-end reads. First-strand cDNA synthesis was performed from all RNA using the Mint cDNA synthesis kit, with priming by a TRBC-specific oligonucleotide. Following uracil-DNA glycosylase treatment, all cDNA underwent a first 18-cycle PCR with the universal primers M1SS and BC2_uni_R. Per the source publication's procedure: Each sample was normalized by randomly selecting 1 million high-quality reads, each carrying a distinct molecular identifier. Reads sharing molecular identifiers were discarded rather than binned into consensus sequences. MiTCR, with a Q25 quality threshold and the strictest error-elimination algorithm, was used for CDR3 identification, clonotype clustering and error correction. Lower-bound total TCR beta diversity was estimated with a nonparametric unseen species model using Euler transformation. TCRdb reprocessing: public reads trimmed at Q25 with fastp, clones called with MiXCR, in-frame beta chains kept. Rows are unified per CDR3 protein, each entry keeping the most common DNA and genes. The V and J calls here are based on TCRdb, not the publication. This sample gives hundreds of thousands of distinct CDR3 sequences in total; around 38% of them show up just once. The ten largest clonotypes hold around 30% of the sample.

This chain is built from TRBV7-6 and TRBJ2-5, with no confident D gene call. This receptor was taken from an older man in good health. Sample: blood. The CDR3 reads CASSLVARLQETQYF. The DNA sequence is TGTGCCAGCAGCTTAGTGGCCAGACTCCAAGAGACCCAGTACTTC.